This entry describes one T cell receptor beta chain. Its target is not known. As for time point: 2015-2016 season, pre-vaccination. Donors were community-dwelling with no influenza vaccine in the prior 6 months. The data stem from a study of follicular helper T cells after annual influenza vaccination. Regarding the study as a whole: Day 7 ICOS+CD38+ clones later appeared mostly in ICOS-CD38- cTfh.

Unmatched junction bases numbered 10, after V lost 5 bases and J lost 5 bases. The CDR3 runs 15 residues. The germline gives CDR1 SSHAT, CDR2 FNYEAQ (reference sequence). Produced via immunoSEQ multiplex PCR; TCRdb's table is partial and in-frame only. The data hold some 2,200 clones, with about four fifths observed a single time. The sequencing here drew on CXCR5+ CD38+ circulating T follicular helper cells from blood, taken on the day of influenza vaccination. The subset here: circulating Tfh, non-naive CD4+CXCR5+PD-1+ (ICOS+CD38+ or ICOS-CD38-). The V call is TRBV7-7, the J call TRBJ2-5, with 8 bases that match TRBD1. This TCR was recovered from an adult who received the influenza vaccine. The CDR3 loop reads CASSATGAPVETQYF. The CDR3 nucleotides are TGTGCCAGCAGCGCGACAGGGGCCCCTGTTGAGACCCAGTACTTC.